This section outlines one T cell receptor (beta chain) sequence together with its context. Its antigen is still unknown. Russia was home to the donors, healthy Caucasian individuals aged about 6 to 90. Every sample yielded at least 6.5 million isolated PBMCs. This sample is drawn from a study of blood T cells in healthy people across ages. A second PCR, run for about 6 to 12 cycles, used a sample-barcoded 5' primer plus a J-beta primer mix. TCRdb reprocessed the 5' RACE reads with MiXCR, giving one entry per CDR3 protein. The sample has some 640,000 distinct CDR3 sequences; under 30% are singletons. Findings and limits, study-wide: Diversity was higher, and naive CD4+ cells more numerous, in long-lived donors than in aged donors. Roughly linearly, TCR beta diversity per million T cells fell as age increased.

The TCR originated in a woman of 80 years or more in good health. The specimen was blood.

The CDR3 spells CASSIPGLAGFEQYF. The CDR3, as DNA: TGTGCCAGCAGTATCCCAGGACTAGCGGGGTTCGAGCAGTACTTC. The V gene is TRBV28, the J gene TRBJ2-5; 12 positions agree with TRBD2. The J call could be wrong; TRBJ2-7 is a better fit for the DNA end. Germline values: CDR1 MDHEN, CDR2 SYDVKM. The CDR3 runs to 15 residues.